These 3 T cell receptor beta chains originate from one sample sequenced in a study of CD8 T cells in Susac syndrome. Reverse transcription of 0.5 to 1 ug RNA used random hexamers. TCRdb independently ran MiXCR on the immunoSEQ multiplex PCR reads; one entry per CDR3 protein. This repertoire shows roughly 180,000 distinct CDR3 sequences, 85% to 95% found once; its top ten account for approximately 0.099%. Sequenced sample: CD4+ T cells from PBMCs. These receptors all come from a human donor with Susac syndrome.

CDR3 protein: CASSVIGSASNEQFF. In nucleotides, the CDR3 is TGCGCCAGCAGTGTCATCGGGTCGGCTAGCAATGAGCAGTTCTTC. This rearrangement joins TRBV10-2 to TRBJ2-1; D gene ambiguous. Looked up from germline, CDR1 is WSHSY and CDR2 is SAAADI. CDR3 size: 15 residues. Trimming took off 4 bases at V and 6 bases at J, with 16 bases between the two ends.

This chain uses TRBV20-1 with TRBJ1-6; D might be TRBD1 (6 bases). Trimming removed 6 bases at V and 7 bases at J, with 22 bases between. CDR1 is DFQATT, CDR2 SNEGSKA, per germline (reference sequence). CDR3 length equals 16 residues. CDR3 DNA sequence: TGCAGTGCCCTATCGTCTGGGCAGGGGCGGAATTCACCCCTCCACTTT. This translates into CSALSSGQGRNSPLHF.

J is TRBJ1-5 and V is TRBV4-2; D ambiguous. Per germline, CDR1 LGHNA and CDR2 YNFKEQ. The ends were cut back, 0 bases at V and 11 bases at J, with 14 bases in the middle. The CDR3 has 14 amino acids. The CDR3 nucleotides read TGTGCCAGCAGCCAAGATCTCCAGCCTGCAGCCCAGCATTTT. Its translation is CASSQDLQPAAQHF.